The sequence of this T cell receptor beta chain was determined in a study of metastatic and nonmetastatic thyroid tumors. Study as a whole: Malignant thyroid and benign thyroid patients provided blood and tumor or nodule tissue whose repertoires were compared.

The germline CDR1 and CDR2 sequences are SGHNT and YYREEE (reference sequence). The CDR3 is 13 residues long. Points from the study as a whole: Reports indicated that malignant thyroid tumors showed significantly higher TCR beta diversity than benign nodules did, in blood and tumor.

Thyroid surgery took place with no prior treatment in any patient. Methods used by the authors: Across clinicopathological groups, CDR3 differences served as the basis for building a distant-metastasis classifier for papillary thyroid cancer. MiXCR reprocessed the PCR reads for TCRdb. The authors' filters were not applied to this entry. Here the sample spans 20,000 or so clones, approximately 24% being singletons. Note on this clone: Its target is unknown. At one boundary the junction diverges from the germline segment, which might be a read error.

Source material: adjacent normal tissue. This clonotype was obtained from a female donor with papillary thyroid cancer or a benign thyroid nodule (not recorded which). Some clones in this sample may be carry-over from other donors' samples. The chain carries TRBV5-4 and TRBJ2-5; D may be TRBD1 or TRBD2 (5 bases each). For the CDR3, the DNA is TGTGCCAGCAGCTATGAGGGGTTGAAGACCAAGTACTTC. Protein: CASSYEGLKTKYF. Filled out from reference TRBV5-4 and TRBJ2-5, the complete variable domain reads ETGVTQSPTHLIKTRGQQVTLRCSSQSGHNTVSWYQQALGQGPQFIFQYYREEENGRGNFPPRFSGLQFPNYSSELNVNALELDDSALYLCASSYEGLKTKYFGPGTRLLVL.